The text below deals with one TCR beta chain. Template material for amplifying TCR beta CDR3 regions consisted of RNA transcripts. The HTBI primer set drove a first-round RT-PCR of the TCR CDR3. TCRdb fed the multiplex PCR reads into MiXCR, producing one record per CDR3 protein. This sample has 500,000 to 650,000 distinct CDR3 sequences, with less than 15% found just once. The ends were cut back, 2 bases at V and 3 bases at J, with 5 bases in the middle. The CDR3 spans 12 residues. Germline lookup yields CDR1 SGHDT and CDR2 YYEEEE. This sample is drawn from a study of T cells in Graves' hyperthyroidism and ophthalmopathy.

The chain joins TRBV5-6 to TRBJ1-1; D gene ambiguous. This TCR came from a woman aged 40 to 50 with Graves' hyperthyroidism. What was sequenced was blood. CDR3 in DNA: TGTGCCAGCAGCTTTCAAGACACTGAAGCTTTCTTT. Translated: CASSFQDTEAFF.